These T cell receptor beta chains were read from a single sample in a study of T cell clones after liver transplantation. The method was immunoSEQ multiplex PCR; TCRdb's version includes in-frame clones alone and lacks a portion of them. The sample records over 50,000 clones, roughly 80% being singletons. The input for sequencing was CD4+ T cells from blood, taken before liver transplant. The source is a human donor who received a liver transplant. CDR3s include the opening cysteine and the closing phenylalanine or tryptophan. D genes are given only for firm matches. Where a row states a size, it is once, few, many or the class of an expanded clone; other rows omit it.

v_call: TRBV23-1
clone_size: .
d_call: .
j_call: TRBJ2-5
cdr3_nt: TGCGCCAGCAGTCAAAAGAAAAGGCCCCAAGAGACCCAGTACTTC
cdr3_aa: CASSQKKRPQETQYF

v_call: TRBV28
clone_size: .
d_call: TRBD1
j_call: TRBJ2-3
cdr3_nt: TGTGCCAGCAGTCTCACGGACAGGGACGCAGATACGCAGTATTTT
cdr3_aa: CASSLTDRDADTQYF

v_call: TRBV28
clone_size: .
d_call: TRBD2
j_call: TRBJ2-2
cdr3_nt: TGTGCCAGCAGACTAGCGGGAGCGGACGGGGAGCTGTTTTTT
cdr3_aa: CASRLAGADGELFF

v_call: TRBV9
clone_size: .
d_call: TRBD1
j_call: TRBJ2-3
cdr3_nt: TGTGCCAGCAGCTATGGGACAGGGGCCACAGATACGCAGTATTTT
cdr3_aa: CASSYGTGATDTQYF

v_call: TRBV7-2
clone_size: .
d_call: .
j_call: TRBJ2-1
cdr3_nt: TGTGCCAGCAGCCTTAAAGAGCGGGTAAGACCGTTCTTC
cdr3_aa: CASSLKERVRPFF

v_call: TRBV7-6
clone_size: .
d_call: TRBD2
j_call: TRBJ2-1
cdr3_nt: TGTGCCAGCAGCTCAGATGGGACTAGCGGGAGGGCCGGCTACAATGAGCAGTTCTTC
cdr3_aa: CASSSDGTSGRAGYNEQFF

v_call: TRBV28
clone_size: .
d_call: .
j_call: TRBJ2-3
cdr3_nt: TGTGCCAGCACGTTCGAAGGGGCCAATACGCAGTATTTT
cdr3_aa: CASTFEGANTQYF

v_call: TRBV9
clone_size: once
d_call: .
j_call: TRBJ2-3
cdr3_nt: TGTGCCAGCAGCGTAGCCGGGGGTAGGGATACGCAGTATTTT
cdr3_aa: CASSVAGGRDTQYF

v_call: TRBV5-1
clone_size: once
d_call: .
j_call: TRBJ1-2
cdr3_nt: TGCGCCAGCAGCCTAGGACAGCACCTTGGGGGTGGCTACACCTTC
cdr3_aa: CASSLGQHLGGGYTF

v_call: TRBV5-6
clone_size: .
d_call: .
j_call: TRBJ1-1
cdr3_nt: TGTGCCAGCAGCTTGGAGCGACGTTTGAACACTGAAGCTTTCTTT
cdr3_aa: CASSLERRLNTEAFF

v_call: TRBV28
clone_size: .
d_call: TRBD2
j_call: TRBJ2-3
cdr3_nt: TGTGCCAGCAGTTCAAGCGGGATGGGCACAGATACGCAGTATTTT
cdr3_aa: CASSSSGMGTDTQYF

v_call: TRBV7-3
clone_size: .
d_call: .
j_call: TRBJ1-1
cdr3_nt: TGTGCCAGCAGCTGGAAAGGGAGGGACACTGAAGCTTTCTTT
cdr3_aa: CASSWKGRDTEAFF

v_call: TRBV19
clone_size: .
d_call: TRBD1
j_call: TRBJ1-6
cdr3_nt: TGTGCCAGTAGTCGGGACAGATCTAATTCACCCCTCCACTTT
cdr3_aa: CASSRDRSNSPLHF

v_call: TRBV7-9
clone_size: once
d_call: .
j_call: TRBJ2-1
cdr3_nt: TGTGCCAGCAGCTTAGTATCAATCTACAATGAGCAGTTCTTC
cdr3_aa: CASSLVSIYNEQFF

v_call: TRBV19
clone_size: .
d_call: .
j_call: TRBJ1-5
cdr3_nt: TGTGCCAGTAGTAAAGGGTTCGGCAATCAGCCCCAGCATTTT
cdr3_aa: CASSKGFGNQPQHF

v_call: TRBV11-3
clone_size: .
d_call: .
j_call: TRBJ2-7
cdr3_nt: TGTGCCAGCAGCTTAGGAGACATCTCCTACGAGCAGTACTTC
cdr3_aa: CASSLGDISYEQYF

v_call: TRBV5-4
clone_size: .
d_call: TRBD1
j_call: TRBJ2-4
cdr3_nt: TGTGCCAGCAGTCTTACAGGGGGGGCCAAAAACATTCAGTACTTC
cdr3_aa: CASSLTGGAKNIQYF

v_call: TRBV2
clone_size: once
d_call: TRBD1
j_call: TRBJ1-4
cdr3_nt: TGTGCCAGCAGTTCGACAGGGGTGGGAAACCTGTTTTTT
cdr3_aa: CASSSTGVGNLFF

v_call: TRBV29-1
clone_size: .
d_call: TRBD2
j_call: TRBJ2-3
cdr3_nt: TGCAGCGTTGAATTTAGGGGACTAGCGGAGTTAAGAGCAGATACGCAGTATTTT
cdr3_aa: CSVEFRGLAELRADTQYF

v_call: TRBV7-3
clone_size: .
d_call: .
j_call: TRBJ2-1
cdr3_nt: TGTGCCAGCAGCTTACGGGTCTCCAATGAGCAGTTCTTC
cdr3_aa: CASSLRVSNEQFF

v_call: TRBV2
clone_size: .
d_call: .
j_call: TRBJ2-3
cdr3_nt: .
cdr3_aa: CASILELAGEDTQYF

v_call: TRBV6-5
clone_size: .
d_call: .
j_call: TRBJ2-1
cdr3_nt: TGTGCCAGCAGTTACAGGTTTGCCTACAATGAGCAGTTCTTC
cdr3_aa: CASSYRFAYNEQFF